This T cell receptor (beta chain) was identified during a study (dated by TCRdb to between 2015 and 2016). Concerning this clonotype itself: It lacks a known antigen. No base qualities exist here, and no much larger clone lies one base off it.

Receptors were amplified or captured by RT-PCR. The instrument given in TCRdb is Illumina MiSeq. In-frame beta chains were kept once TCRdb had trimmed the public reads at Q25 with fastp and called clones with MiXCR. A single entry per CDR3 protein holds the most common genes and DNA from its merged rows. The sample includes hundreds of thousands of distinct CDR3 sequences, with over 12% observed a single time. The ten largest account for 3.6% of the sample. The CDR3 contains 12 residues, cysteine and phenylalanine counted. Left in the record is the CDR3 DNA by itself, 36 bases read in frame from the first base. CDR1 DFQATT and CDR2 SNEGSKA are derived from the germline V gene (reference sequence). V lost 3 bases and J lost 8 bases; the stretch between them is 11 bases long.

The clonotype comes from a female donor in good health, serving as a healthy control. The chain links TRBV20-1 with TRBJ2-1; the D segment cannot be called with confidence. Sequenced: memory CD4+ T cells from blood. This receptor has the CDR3 CSARPEGYEQFF. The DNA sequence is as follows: TGCAGTGCTAGGCCGGAAGGGTATGAGCAGTTCTTC.